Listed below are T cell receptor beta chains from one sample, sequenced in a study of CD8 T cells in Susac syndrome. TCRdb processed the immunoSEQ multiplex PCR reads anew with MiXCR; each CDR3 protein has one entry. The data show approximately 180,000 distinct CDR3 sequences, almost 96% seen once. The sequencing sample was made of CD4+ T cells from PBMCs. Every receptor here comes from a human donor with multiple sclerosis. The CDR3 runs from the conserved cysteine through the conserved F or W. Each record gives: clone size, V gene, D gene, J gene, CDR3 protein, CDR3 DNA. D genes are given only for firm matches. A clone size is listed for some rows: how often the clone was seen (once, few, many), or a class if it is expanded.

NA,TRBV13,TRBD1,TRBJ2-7,CASSLFNSLTDRGSYYEQYF,TGTGCCAGCAGCTTGTTTAATTCTTTAACGGACAGGGGATCGTACTACGAGCAGTACTTC
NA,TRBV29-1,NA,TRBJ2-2,CSVRTDNTGELFF,TGCAGCGTCCGGACAGACAACACCGGGGAGCTGTTTTTT
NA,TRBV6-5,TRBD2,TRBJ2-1,CASSYSAGLAGGPNEQFF,TGTGCCAGCAGTTACTCGGCGGGACTAGCGGGGGGACCCAATGAGCAGTTCTTC
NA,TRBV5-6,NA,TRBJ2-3,CASSLARMDTQYF,TGTGCCAGCAGCTTGGCGAGGATGGATACGCAGTATTTT
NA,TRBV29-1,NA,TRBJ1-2,CSLTRGDYGYTF,TGCAGCCTCACCCGCGGGGACTATGGCTACACCTTC
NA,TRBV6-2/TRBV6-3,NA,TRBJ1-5,CASSRSNSNQPQHF,TGTGCCAGCAGTCGAAGTAATAGCAATCAGCCCCAGCATTTT
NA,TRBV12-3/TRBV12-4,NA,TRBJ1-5,CASIQSIRNQPQHF,TGTGCCAGCATCCAGAGTATTCGCAATCAGCCCCAGCATTTT
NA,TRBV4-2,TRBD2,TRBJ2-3,CASSQGGGAPDTQYF,TGTGCCAGCAGCCAGGGCGGGGGGGCCCCAGATACGCAGTATTTT
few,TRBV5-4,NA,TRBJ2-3,CASSLGGGADTQYF,TGTGCCAGCAGCTTGGGGGGAGGCGCAGATACGCAGTATTTT
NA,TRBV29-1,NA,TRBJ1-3,CSAYDGNTIYF,TGCAGCGCATACGATGGAAACACCATATATTTT
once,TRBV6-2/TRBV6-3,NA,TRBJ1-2,CASSDIYGYTF,TGTGCCAGCAGTGACATCTATGGCTACACCTTC
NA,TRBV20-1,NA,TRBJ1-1,CSANGRVDTEAFF,TGCAGTGCTAATGGCAGGGTGGACACTGAAGCTTTCTTT
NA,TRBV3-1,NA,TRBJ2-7,CASSPDRSASAGQYF,TGTGCCAGCAGTCCCGACAGGTCCGCAAGCGCCGGGCAGTACTTC
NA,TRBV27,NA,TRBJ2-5,CASSSKQETQYF,TGTGCCAGCAGTTCGAAACAAGAGACCCAGTACTTC
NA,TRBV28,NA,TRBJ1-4,CASDSGEKLFF,TGTGCCAGCGACTCAGGGGAAAAACTGTTTTTT
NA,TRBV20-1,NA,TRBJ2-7,CSASRGQFEQYF,TGCAGTGCTAGCAGGGGCCAGTTCGAGCAGTACTTC
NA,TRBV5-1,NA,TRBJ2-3,CASSLEGAGDTQYF,TGCGCCAGCAGCTTGGAAGGGGCGGGAGATACGCAGTATTTT
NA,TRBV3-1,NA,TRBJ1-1,CASSSKWGEAFF,TGTGCCAGCAGCTCAAAGTGGGGTGAAGCTTTCTTT
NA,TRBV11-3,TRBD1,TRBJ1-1,CASSRQRDSVNTEAFF,TGTGCCAGCAGCCGCCAACGGGACAGTGTTAACACTGAAGCTTTCTTT
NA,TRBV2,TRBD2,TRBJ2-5,CASSDGLAGVETQYF,TGTGCCAGCAGCGACGGACTAGCCGGGGTGGAGACCCAGTACTTC
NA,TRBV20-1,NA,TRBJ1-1,CSAREGRGGTEAFF,TGCAGTGCTAGAGAGGGACGGGGAGGGACTGAAGCTTTCTTT
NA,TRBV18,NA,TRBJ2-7,CASSPGVSGPYEQYF,TGTGCCAGCTCACCTGGGGTGTCGGGCCCCTACGAGCAGTACTTC
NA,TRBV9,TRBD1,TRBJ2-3,CASSVGAGGVGTDTQYF,TGTGCCAGCAGCGTAGGCGCAGGGGGCGTGGGCACAGATACGCAGTATTTT